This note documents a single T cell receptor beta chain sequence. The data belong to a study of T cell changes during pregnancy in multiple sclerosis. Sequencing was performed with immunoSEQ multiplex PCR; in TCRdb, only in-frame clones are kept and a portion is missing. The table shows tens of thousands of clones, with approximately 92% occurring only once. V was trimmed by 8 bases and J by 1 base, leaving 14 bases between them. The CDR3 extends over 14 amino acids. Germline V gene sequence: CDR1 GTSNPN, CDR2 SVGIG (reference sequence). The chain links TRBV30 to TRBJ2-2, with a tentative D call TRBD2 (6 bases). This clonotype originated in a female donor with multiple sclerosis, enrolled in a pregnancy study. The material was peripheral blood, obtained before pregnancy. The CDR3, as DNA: TGTGCCCGGACCGGGACTTTGAACACCGGGGAGCTGTTTTTT. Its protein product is CARTGTLNTGELFF.